One and the same sample provided the 8 T cell receptor beta chains below, sequenced in a study of T cell responses to AZD1222 COVID-19 vaccine. Clones were sequenced by immunoSEQ multiplex PCR, and TCRdb holds only the in-frame ones, with some missing. The sample lists tens of thousands of clones; about nine tenths were seen once. The sample in question was peripheral blood, obtained on day 0 of AZD1222 vaccination. The receptors shown here come from an adult in good health.

The chain combines TRBV20-1 with TRBJ1-1; no definite D call. The V end lost 3 bases, the J end lost 1 base, and 6 bases lay between the germline ends. The CDR3 spans 12 residues. Germline V lookup: CDR1 DFQATT, CDR2 SNEGSKA (reference sequence). The CDR3 sequence is CSASTGNTEAFF. DNA for the CDR3: TGCAGTGCTAGTACCGGGAACACTGAAGCTTTCTTT.

Here the CDR3 DNA reads TGTGCCAGCTCACCGAATGCTGGGACAGTCAATTCACCCCTCCACTTT. It translates to CASSPNAGTVNSPLHF. The V and J genes are TRBV18 and TRBJ1-6; TRBD1 matches 7 bases. The CDR3 consists of 16 residues. Germline values: CDR1 KGHSH, CDR2 LQKENI. V was clipped by 3 bases and J by 7 bases; unmatched bases: 9.

In this sample, this clone turned up once. The chain carries TRBV5-1 and TRBJ1-2, with 8 bases matching TRBD1. This CDR3 comprises 13 residues. The V gene's germline CDR1 is SGHRS and CDR2 YFSETQ. Trimming took 4 bases from V and 5 from J; bases not matched to a gene: 4. CDR3 protein: CASSRGQGYGYTF. The CDR3 DNA follows: TGCGCCAGCAGCCGCGGACAGGGATATGGCTACACCTTC.

The chain couples TRBV6-5 to TRBJ1-1; the D is unclear. The CDR3 is 11 residues long. Germline V CDR1 and CDR2: MNHEY, SVGAGI. Deletions cut 7 bases from V and 6 bases from J, with 9 bases between. For the CDR3, the DNA is TGTGCCAGCATGCGAGGAGCTGAAGCTTTCTTT. Its protein is CASMRGAEAFF.

This chain joins TRBV7-9 and TRBJ1-1, with D perhaps TRBD1 (5 bases). The CDR3 runs to 14 residues. Trimming pared 2 bases from V and 0 bases from J, leaving 7 bases between. Looked up from germline, CDR1 is SEHNR and CDR2 is FQNEAQ (reference sequence). This CDR3 reads CASSLMTVNTEAFF. The CDR3 coding sequence is TGTGCCAGCAGCTTAATGACAGTGAACACTGAAGCTTTCTTT.

The V and J genes are TRBV5-6 and TRBJ1-5; no reliable D call. The germline gives CDR1 SGHDT, CDR2 YYEEEE. Trimming removed 4 bases at V and 4 bases at J, with 6 bases between. This CDR3 is built from 12 residues. The CDR3 nucleotides read TGTGCCAGCAGCCTTCAAAATCAGCCCCAGCATTTT. It codes for CASSLQNQPQHF.

This clone appeared a single time. V usage is TRBV5-6 and J usage is TRBJ2-5; tentatively, D is TRBD2 (6 bases). Germline assignment: CDR1 SGHDT and CDR2 YYEEEE. This CDR3 is built from 13 residues. Trimming removed 5 bases from V and 5 bases from J, with 13 bases in between. CDR3 coding DNA: TGTGCCAGCAGTCCACCTGGGGGGGAGACCCAGTACTTC. Its protein product is CASSPPGGETQYF.

The chain uses TRBV13 and TRBJ2-7, with D tentatively TRBD1 (5 bases). Between the trimmed V and J ends, which lost 8 bases and 2 bases, there was a span of 19 bases. Germline values: CDR1 PRHDT, CDR2 FYEKMQ (reference sequence). CDR3 length: 15 amino acids. The CDR3 nucleotides read TGTGCCAGCGCCCACTCGACAGAAGGGACCTACGAGCAGTACTTC. It encodes CASAHSTEGTYEQYF.